This entry concerns a single T cell receptor (beta chain). The method was immunoSEQ multiplex PCR; TCRdb's version includes in-frame clones alone and lacks a portion of them. The sample includes approximately 51,000 clones, around 93% seen only once; the top ten take around 1.9%. This specimen comes from a study of T cell changes during pregnancy in multiple sclerosis. The germline V gene has CDR1 GTSNPN and CDR2 SVGIG (reference sequence). V trimming: 4 bases; J trimming: 8 bases; junction bases outside the gene matches: 8. The CDR3 is made up of 13 amino acids. The chain combines TRBV30 with TRBJ2-1; 7 positions match TRBD2. Sequencing used peripheral blood, obtained in the second trimester of pregnancy. The receptor was derived from a female donor with multiple sclerosis, enrolled in a pregnancy study. The CDR3 loop reads CAWNSGNVDEQFF. CDR3 DNA: TGTGCCTGGAACAGCGGGAACGTAGATGAGCAGTTCTTC.